This TCR beta chain was documented in a study of T-cell reconstitution after alpha-beta-depleted transplantation in children. Only a few counts were recorded for this clonotype. The TCRbeta library was prepared with unique molecular identifiers. TCRdb itself ran the PCR reads through MiXCR, one entry per CDR3 protein. The table has some 840,000 distinct CDR3 sequences, less than 20% seen once. The CDR3 extends over 15 amino acids. The germline V gene encodes CDR1 MNHNS and CDR2 SASEGT. Trimming pared 6 bases from V and 6 bases from J, leaving 20 bases between. The sequence came from a male patient younger than 18 who had a stem cell transplant for acute lymphoblastic leukemia, so the T cells may come from the graft donor. The specimen was PBMCs, mostly from graft donor cells, collected 360 days after TCRalphabeta/CD19-depleted stem cell transplant. This chain links TRBV6-1 with TRBJ2-5; possible D gene TRBD2, 6 bases. This CDR3 reads CASSLDSGGRKTQYF. In DNA, the CDR3 is TGTGCCAGCAGCCTTGATTCCGGGGGAAGGAAGACCCAGTACTTC.